The 10 T cell receptor beta chains below come from one sample, sequenced in a study of blood T cell repertoires in COVID-19. Profiling relied on immunoSEQ multiplex PCR, and the TCRdb table lists in-frame clones only, not all of them. Here the sample spans 150,000 to 190,000 clones, around 74% being singletons. Sequencing was performed on peripheral blood. Receptor source: a woman aged 80 or over with acute or convalescent COVID-19.

The genes are TRBV18 and TRBJ1-1; D is perhaps TRBD1 (5 bases). Looked up from germline, CDR1 is KGHSH and CDR2 is LQKENI. Trimming shortened V by 5 bases and J by 4 bases, and 11 bases separated the two germline ends. The CDR3 is 13 amino acids. The CDR3: CASSSGGLTEAFF. CDR3 nucleotide sequence: TGTGCCAGCTCATCCGGGGGACTCACTGAAGCTTTCTTT.

The chain employs TRBV6-6 and TRBJ2-2; D gene ambiguous. Trimming cost V 6 bases and J 4 bases, with 9 bases left between them. From germline, CDR1 is MNHNY and CDR2 SVGAGI (reference sequence). The CDR3 has 13 amino acids. The CDR3, as DNA: TGTGCCAGCAGGTCCGCGAGCACCGGGGAGCTGTTTTTT. As protein: CASRSASTGELFF.

J is TRBJ1-5 and V is TRBV5-1, with 7 nucleotides matching TRBD1. The CDR3 totals 16 residues. Germline V gene lookup returns CDR1 SGHRS and CDR2 YFSETQ. J was trimmed by 0 bases and V by 0 bases; bases with no gene match: 3. The CDR3 is CASSLEGANSNQPQHF. In DNA, the CDR3 is TGCGCCAGCAGCTTGGAGGGGGCGAATAGCAATCAGCCCCAGCATTTT.

This chain uses TRBV20-1 with TRBJ2-3; TRBD2 aligns across 12 bases. Germline-derived CDR1 and CDR2 are DFQATT and SNEGSKA (reference sequence). The CDR3 sequence is 17 residues long. V lost 6 bases and J lost 1; bases outside the gene matches: 11. The DNA of the CDR3 is TGCAGTGCCAGTGGGCTAGCGGGGGGGCGGGGCACAGATACGCAGTATTTT. Protein: CSASGLAGGRGTDTQYF.

This rearrangement joins TRBV6-5 to TRBJ2-7; 8 bases are shared with TRBD1. This CDR3 is 16 amino acids long. V lost 0 bases to trimming and J lost 0 bases; unmatched junction nucleotides: 4. Germline loops: CDR1 MNHEY, CDR2 SVGAGI. The CDR3 spells CASSYSGTGGSYEQYF. CDR3 nucleotides: TGTGCCAGCAGTTACTCGGGCACAGGGGGCTCCTACGAGCAGTACTTC.

The rearrangement uses TRBV29-1 and TRBJ1-2; the match to TRBD1 covers 8 bases. From germline, CDR1 is SQVTM and CDR2 ANQGSEA. With V trimmed by 6 bases and J by 3 bases, 9 bases remained unmatched. The CDR3 covers 14 residues. This chain's CDR3 is CSVPEGQGYYGYTF. CDR3 in DNA: TGCAGCGTGCCCGAAGGACAGGGATACTATGGCTACACCTTC.

V and J are TRBV5-1 and TRBJ2-1; 9 positions match TRBD2. The junction had 16 bases not matched to a gene; V was cut back by 0 bases and J by 6 bases. CDR1 SGHRS and CDR2 YFSETQ come from the germline V gene. The CDR3 runs 19 residues. The chain's CDR3 is CASSLAGDSGGPGGNEQFF. In DNA, the CDR3 is TGCGCCAGCAGCTTGGCTGGCGATAGCGGGGGCCCCGGGGGCAATGAGCAGTTCTTC.

J is TRBJ1-1 and V is TRBV5-6; a possible D gene is TRBD1 (6 bases). The CDR3 runs to 11 residues. Trimming shortened V by 4 bases and J by 7 bases, and 8 bases separated the two germline ends. Germline V lookup: CDR1 SGHDT, CDR2 YYEEEE. CDR3 sequence reads: CASSLDSEAFF. CDR3 in DNA: TGTGCCAGCAGCCTGGACAGTGAAGCTTTCTTT.

A few counts support this clone. The chain has TRBV6-2 or TRBV6-3 and TRBJ1-5, with 7 nucleotides matching TRBD1. This CDR3 contains 15 residues. Losses at the gene ends were 4 bases for V and 4 bases for J; bases not matched to a gene: 7. Germline CDR1 is MNHEY and CDR2 is SVGEGT. CDR3 protein: CASSLKGTANQPQHF. The CDR3 coding sequence is TGTGCCAGCAGTTTAAAAGGGACAGCTAATCAGCCCCAGCATTTT.

The CDR3 nucleotides read TGTGCCAGTAGTAATATCGCCGGGACAGGGAGGGGTAGCAATCAGCCCCAGCATTTT. This gives the protein CASSNIAGTGRGSNQPQHF. The chain carries TRBV19 and TRBJ1-5; 9 bases map to TRBD1. Trimming took 4 bases from V and 0 from J; bases not matched to a gene: 13. Germline V gene sequence: CDR1 LNHDA, CDR2 SQIVND (reference sequence). This CDR3 contains 19 residues. The complete variable domain, with remaining parts taken from reference TRBV19 and TRBJ1-5, reads DGGITQSPKYLFRKEGQNVTLSCEQNLNHDAMYWYRQDPGQGLRLIYYSQIVNDFQKGDIAEGYSVSREKKESFPLTVTSAQKNPTAFYLCASSNIAGTGRGSNQPQHFGDGTRLSIL.